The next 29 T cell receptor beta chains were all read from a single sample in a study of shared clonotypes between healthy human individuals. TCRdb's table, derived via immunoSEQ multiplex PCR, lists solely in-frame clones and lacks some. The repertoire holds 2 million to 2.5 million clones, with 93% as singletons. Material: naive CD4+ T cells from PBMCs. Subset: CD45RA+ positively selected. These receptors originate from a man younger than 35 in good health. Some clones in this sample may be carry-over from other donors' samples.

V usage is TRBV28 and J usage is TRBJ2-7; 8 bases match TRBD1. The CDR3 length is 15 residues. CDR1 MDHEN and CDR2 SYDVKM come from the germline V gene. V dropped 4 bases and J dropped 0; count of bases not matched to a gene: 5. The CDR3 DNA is TGTGCCAGCAGTTCTCGGACAGGGATCTCCTACGAGCAGTACTTC. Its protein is CASSSRTGISYEQYF.

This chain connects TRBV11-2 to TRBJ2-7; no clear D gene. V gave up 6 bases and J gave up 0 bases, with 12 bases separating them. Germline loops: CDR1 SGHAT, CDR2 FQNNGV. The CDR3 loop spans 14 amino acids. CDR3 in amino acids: CASSKARSSYEQYF. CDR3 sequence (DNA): TGTGCCAGCAGTAAAGCCCGGTCCTCCTACGAGCAGTACTTC. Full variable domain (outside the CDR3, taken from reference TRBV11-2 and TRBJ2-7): EAGVAQSPRYKIIEKRQSVAFWCNPISGHATLYWYQQILGQGPKLLIQFQNNGVVDDSQLPKDRFSAERLKGVDSTLKIQPAKLEDSAVYLCASSKARSSYEQYFGPGTRLTVT.

For the CDR3, the DNA is TGTGCCAGCAGCCCCCGGCCGTCCGGGGAGCTGTTTTTT. It yields the protein CASSPRPSGELFF. The chain is built from TRBV11-2 and TRBJ2-2; unclear D gene. V was cut by 5 bases and J by 6 bases, with 10 bases left in between. The V gene's germline CDR1 is SGHAT and CDR2 FQNNGV. The CDR3 has 13 residues.

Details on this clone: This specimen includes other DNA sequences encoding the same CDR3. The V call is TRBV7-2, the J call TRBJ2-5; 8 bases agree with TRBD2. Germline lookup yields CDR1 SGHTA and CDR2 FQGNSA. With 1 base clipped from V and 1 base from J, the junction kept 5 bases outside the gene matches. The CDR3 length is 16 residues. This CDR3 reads CASSLGPTSGQETQYF. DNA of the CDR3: TGTGCCAGCAGCTTAGGCCCTACTAGCGGCCAAGAGACCCAGTACTTC.

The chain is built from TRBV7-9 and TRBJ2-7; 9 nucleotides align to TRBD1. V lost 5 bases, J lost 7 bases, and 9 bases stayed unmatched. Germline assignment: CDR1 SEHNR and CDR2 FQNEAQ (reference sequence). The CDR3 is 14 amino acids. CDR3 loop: CASSPGTGSREQYF. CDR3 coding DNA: TGTGCCAGCAGCCCCGGGACAGGGTCGCGTGAGCAGTACTTC.

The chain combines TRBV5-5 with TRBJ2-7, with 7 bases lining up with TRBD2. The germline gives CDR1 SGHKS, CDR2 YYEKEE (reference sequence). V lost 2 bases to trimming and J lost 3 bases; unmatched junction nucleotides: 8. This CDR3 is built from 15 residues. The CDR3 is CASSFIGLADYEQYF. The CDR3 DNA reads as TGTGCCAGCAGCTTCATTGGTCTAGCGGACTACGAGCAGTACTTC. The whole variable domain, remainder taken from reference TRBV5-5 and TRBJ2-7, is DAGVTQSPTHLIKTRGQQVTLRCSPISGHKSVSWYQQVLGQGPQFIFQYYEKEERGRGNFPDRFSARQFPNYSSELNVNALLLGDSALYLCASSFIGLADYEQYFGPGTRLTVT.

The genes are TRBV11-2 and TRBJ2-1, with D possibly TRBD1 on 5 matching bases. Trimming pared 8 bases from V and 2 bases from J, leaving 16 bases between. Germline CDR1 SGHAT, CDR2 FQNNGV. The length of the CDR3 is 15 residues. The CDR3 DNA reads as TGTGCCAGCGGAAGACAGCCCACTACCTACAATGAGCAGTTCTTC. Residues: CASGRQPTTYNEQFF.

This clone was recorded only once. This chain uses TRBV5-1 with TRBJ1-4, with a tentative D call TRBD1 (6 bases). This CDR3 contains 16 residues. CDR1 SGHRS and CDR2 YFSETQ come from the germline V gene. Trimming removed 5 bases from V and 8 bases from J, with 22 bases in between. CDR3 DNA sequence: TGCGCCAGCAGACTATCACAGGGCGAGGGTAACGAAAAACTGTTTTTT. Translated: CASRLSQGEGNEKLFF. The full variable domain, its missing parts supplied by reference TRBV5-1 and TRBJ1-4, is KAGVTQTPRYLIKTRGQQVTLSCSPISGHRSVSWYQQTPGQGLQFLFEYFSETQRNKGNFPGRFSGRQFSNSRSEMNVSTLELGDSALYLCASRLSQGEGNEKLFFGSGTQLSVL.

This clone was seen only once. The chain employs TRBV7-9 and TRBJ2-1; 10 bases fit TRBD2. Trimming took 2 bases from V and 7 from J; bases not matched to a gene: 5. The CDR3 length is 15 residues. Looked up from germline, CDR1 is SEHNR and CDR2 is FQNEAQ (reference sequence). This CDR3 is CASSLTASGSNEQFF. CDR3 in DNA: TGTGCCAGCAGCTTAACTGCTAGCGGGAGTAATGAGCAGTTCTTC.

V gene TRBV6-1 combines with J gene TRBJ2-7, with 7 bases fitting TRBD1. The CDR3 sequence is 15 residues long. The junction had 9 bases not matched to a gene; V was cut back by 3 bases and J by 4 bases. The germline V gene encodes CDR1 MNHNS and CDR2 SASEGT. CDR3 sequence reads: CASSEAGTVAYEQYF. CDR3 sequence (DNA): TGTGCCAGCAGTGAGGCCGGGACAGTGGCATACGAGCAGTACTTC.

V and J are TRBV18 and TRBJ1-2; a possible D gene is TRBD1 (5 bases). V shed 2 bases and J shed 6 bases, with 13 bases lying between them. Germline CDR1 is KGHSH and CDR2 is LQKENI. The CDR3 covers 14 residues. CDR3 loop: CASSPGWAGNGYTF. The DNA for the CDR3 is TGTGCCAGCTCACCAGGTTGGGCAGGGAATGGCTACACCTTC. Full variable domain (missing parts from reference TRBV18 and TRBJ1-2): NAGVMQNPRHLVRRRGQEARLRCSPMKGHSHVYWYRQLPEEGLKFMVYLQKENIIDESGMPKERFSAEFPKEGPSILRIQQVVRGDSAAYFCASSPGWAGNGYTFGSGTRLTVV.

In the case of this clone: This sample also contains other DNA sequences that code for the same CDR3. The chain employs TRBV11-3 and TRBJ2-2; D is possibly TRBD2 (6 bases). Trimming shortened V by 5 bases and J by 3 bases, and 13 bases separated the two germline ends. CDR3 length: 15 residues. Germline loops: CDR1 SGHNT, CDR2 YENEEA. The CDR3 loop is CASSLEGGDTGELFF. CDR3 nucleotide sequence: TGTGCCAGCAGCCTGGAGGGCGGGGACACCGGGGAGCTGTTTTTT.

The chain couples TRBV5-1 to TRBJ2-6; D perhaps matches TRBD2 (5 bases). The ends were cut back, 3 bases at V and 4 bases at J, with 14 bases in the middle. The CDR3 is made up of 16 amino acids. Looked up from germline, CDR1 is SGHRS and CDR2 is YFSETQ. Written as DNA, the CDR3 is TGCGCCAGCAGCTGGGGTCCGGGAACCGGGGCCAACGTCCTGACTTTC. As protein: CASSWGPGTGANVLTF.

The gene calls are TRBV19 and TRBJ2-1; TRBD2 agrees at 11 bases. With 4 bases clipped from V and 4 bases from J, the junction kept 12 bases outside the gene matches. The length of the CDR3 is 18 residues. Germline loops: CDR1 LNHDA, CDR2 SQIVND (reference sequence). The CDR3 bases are TGTGCCAGTAGTACCCTGGACCCGACTAGCGGGAAATACAATGAGCAGTTCTTC. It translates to CASSTLDPTSGKYNEQFF.

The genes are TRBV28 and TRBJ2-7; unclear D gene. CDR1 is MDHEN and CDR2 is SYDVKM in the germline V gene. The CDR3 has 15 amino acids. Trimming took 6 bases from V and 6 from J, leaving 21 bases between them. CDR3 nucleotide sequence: TGTGCCAGCAGGCCCCCCGTAGCCTCAGCCTTCGAGCAGTACTTC. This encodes CASRPPVASAFEQYF.

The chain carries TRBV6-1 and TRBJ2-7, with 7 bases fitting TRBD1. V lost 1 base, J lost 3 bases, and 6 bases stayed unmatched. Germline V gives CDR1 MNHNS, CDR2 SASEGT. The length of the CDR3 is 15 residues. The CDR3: CASSEGFGTVYEQYF. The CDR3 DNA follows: TGTGCCAGCAGTGAAGGCTTTGGGACAGTCTACGAGCAGTACTTC.

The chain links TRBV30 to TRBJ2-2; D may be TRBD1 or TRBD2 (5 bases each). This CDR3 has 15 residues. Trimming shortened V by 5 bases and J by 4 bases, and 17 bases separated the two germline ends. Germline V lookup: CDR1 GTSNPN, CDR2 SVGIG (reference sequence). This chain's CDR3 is CAWGGIATLTGELFF. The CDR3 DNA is TGTGCCTGGGGGGGAATCGCCACCCTCACCGGGGAGCTGTTTTTT.

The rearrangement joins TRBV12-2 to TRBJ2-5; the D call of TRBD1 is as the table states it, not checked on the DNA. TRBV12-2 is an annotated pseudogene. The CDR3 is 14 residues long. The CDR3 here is CASGHPRRRETQYF. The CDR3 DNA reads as TGTGCAAGTGGACACCCCCGGAGAAGAGAGACCCAGTACTTC.

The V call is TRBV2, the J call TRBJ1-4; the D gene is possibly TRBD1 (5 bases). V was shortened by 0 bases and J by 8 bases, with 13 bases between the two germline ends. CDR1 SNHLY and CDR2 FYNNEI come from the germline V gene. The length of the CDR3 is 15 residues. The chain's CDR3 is CASSEALGVGEKLFF. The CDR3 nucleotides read TGTGCCAGCAGTGAAGCGCTAGGGGTTGGGGAAAAACTGTTTTTT.

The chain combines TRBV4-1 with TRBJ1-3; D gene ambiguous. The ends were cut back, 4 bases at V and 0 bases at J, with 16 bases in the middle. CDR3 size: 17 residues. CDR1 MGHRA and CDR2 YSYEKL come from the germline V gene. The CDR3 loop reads CASSRDIAVISGNTIYF. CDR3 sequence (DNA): TGCGCCAGCAGCCGCGATATCGCCGTGATCTCTGGAAACACCATATATTTT.

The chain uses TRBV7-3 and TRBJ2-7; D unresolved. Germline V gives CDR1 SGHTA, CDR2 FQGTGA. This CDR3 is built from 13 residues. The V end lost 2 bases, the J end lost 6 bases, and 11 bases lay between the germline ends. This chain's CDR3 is CASSLFSGGEQYF. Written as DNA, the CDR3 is TGTGCCAGCAGCTTATTCTCGGGCGGCGAGCAGTACTTC.

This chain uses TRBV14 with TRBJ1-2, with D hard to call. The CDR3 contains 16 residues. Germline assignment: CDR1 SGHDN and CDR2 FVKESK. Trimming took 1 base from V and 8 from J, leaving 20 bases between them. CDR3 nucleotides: TGTGCCAGCAGCCAAGTTGGCGGGAGACAAACTCACGGCTACACCTTC. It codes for CASSQVGGRQTHGYTF.

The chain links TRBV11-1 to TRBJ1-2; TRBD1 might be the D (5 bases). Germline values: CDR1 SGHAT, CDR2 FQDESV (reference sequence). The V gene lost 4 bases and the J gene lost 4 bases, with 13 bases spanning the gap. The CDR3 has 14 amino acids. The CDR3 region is CASSSRGGGYGYTF. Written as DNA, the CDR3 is TGTGCCAGCAGCTCTCGGGGCGGTGGCTATGGCTACACCTTC.

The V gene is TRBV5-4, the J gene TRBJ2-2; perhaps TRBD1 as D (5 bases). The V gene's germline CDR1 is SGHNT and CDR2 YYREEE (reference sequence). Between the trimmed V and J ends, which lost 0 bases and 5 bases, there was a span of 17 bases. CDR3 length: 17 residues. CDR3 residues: CASSLGVVGRQTGELFF. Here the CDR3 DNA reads TGTGCCAGCAGCTTGGGGGTGGTGGGCCGACAGACCGGGGAGCTGTTTTTT.

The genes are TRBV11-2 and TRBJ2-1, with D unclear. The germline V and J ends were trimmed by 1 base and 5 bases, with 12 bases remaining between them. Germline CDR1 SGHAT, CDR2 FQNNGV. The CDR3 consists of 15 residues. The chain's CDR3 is CASSLASSRNNEQFF. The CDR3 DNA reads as TGTGCCAGCAGCTTAGCCAGTTCCCGTAACAATGAGCAGTTCTTC.

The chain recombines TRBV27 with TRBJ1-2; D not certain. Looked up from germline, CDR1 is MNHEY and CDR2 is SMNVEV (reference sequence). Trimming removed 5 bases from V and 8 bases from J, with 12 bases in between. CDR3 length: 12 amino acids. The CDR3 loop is CASSAGRSGYTF. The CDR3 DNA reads TGTGCCAGCAGTGCCGGTAGATCAGGCTACACCTTC.

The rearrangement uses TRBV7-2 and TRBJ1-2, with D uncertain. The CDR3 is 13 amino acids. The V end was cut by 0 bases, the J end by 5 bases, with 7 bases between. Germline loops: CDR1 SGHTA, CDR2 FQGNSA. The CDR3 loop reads CASSLALGYGYTF. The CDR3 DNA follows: TGTGCCAGCAGCTTAGCGCTAGGGTATGGCTACACCTTC. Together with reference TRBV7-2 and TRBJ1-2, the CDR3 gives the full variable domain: GAGVSQSPSNKVTEKGKDVELRCDPISGHTALYWYRQSLGQGLEFLIYFQGNSAPDKSGLPSDRFSAERTGGSVSTLTIQRTQQEDSAVYLCASSLALGYGYTFGSGTRLTVV.

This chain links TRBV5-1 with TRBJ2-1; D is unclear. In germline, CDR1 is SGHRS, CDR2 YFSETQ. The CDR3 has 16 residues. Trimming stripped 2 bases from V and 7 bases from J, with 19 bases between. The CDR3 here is CASSFDRLFVTNEQFF. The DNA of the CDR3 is TGCGCCAGCAGCTTCGACCGACTCTTCGTGACTAATGAGCAGTTCTTC.

Here the CDR3 DNA reads TGCGCCAGCAGCCAAGATGTGAGGGTCGGACAGGGAGGTACTGAAGCTTTCTTT. Translation: CASSQDVRVGQGGTEAFF. This sequence joins TRBV4-1 and TRBJ1-1; 8 bases are a match to TRBD1. V shed 0 bases, J shed 5 bases, and the junction held 14 bases outside the gene matches. The CDR3 totals 18 residues. Per germline, CDR1 MGHRA and CDR2 YSYEKL.